Sequencing of this TCR beta chain was carried out in a study of PD-L1 blockade in urothelial cancer. Study-level information: Patients' prior chemotherapy regimens numbered 0 to 3. When tumor samples were examined, their median T cell count was 1,402. Study findings and constraints: One FFPE tumor sample per patient, not taken right before treatment.

A remark on this clone: What it recognizes is unknown.

V dropped 3 bases and J dropped 4 bases, with 6 bases sitting between them. CDR3 length: 13 residues. Germline loops: CDR1 LNHDA, CDR2 SQIVND (reference sequence). By means of amplified housekeeping genes, FFPE tumor DNA was quantified. This table comes from immunoSEQ multiplex PCR, and its TCRdb copy is limited to in-frame clones, with some not included. The data hold 35,000 to 45,000 clones, with around 33% observed a single time. Here the sequenced sample was tumor tissue, taken before atezolizumab (anti-PD-L1) treatment. The chain employs TRBV19 and TRBJ1-4; D unclear. The clonotype was recovered from a man aged 60-69 years with urothelial cancer. The CDR3 DNA is TGTGCCAGTAGTATTCCCTATAATGAAAAACTGTTTTTT. It is translated as CASSIPYNEKLFF. Full variable domain (missing parts from reference TRBV19 and TRBJ1-4): DGGITQSPKYLFRKEGQNVTLSCEQNLNHDAMYWYRQDPGQGLRLIYYSQIVNDFQKGDIAEGYSVSREKKESFPLTVTSAQKNPTAFYLCASSIPYNEKLFFGSGTQLSVL.